The following is a T cell receptor beta chain sequence with its context. Its antigen is as yet unknown. These data originate in a study of shared clonotypes between healthy human individuals. Looking at the study overall: Per donor, CD8 memory used one plate, CD8 naive used two, CD4 memory used three and CD4 naive used three. Study-level results: There were few donors, and this limited the genetic and exposure-history diversity represented. Memory subsets generally showed smaller estimated richness than naive subsets did.

Per the original methods: ImmunoSEQ yielded junction-only sequences lacking quality scores, so filtering differed. TCRdb keeps only in-frame clones here, not all; method: immunoSEQ multiplex PCR. D and trimming were read from the DNA, whereas the V and J calls and clone size are those reported in that table. The sample has roughly 2,000,000 clones, 90% to 95% seen once. Terminally differentiated effector memory CD45RA+ cells were left out of the naive CD8 fraction, which was CD45RO-negative and positively selected for CCR7. This clonotype was sampled from a man aged 18 to 35 in good health. Some clones in this sample may be carry-over from other donors' samples. The source material was naive CD8+ T cells from PBMCs.

CDR3 nucleotides: TGCAGCTCCATTGGTCCGACTAGCGGAAGTTTTTTTAGCACAGATACGCAGTATTTT. It is translated as CSSIGPTSGSFFSTDTQYF. The chain recombines TRBV29-1 with TRBJ2-3; 9 nucleotides agree with TRBD2. Germline V gene data show CDR1 as SQVTM and CDR2 as ANQGSEA. CDR3 length equals 19 residues. The V gene end was trimmed by 8 bases and the J gene end by 0 bases; junction bases not matched to a gene: 21.